This T cell receptor (beta chain) was identified during a study of blood T cells in healthy people across ages. Then a second PCR, running about 7 to 11 cycles, was carried out with a sample-barcoded 5' primer and a J-beta primer mix. Each cDNA molecule was tagged by a template-switch adaptor with 12 random nucleotides. TCRdb fed the 5' RACE reads into MiXCR, producing one record per CDR3 protein. Among 2 million or so distinct CDR3 sequences listed, roughly 50% were seen once. Concerning this clonotype: Its antigen is as yet unknown.

Study findings and constraints: Comparison with aged donors showed that long-lived donors had more naive CD4+ cells and higher diversity.

Sequenced sample: blood. The TCR originated in a woman between 35 and 50 years old in good health.

The CDR3 nucleotides are TGCAGTGCTAGAGATACCGGGGCACCTAATGAAAAACTGTTTTTT. Translated, it gives CSARDTGAPNEKLFF. V is TRBV20-1 and J is TRBJ1-4, with D possibly TRBD1 on 5 matching bases. The V end was cut by 0 bases, the J end by 3 bases, with 11 bases between. The germline V gene has CDR1 DFQATT and CDR2 SNEGSKA (reference sequence). The CDR3 extends over 15 amino acids.